The present T cell receptor beta chain was sequenced within a study of shared T cell receptors in the human thymus. CDR3 length: 15 amino acids. Germline V gene lookup returns CDR1 MNHNS and CDR2 SASEGT. V dropped 8 bases and J dropped 4 bases, with 18 bases sitting between them. The method was immunoSEQ multiplex PCR; TCRdb's version includes in-frame clones alone and lacks a portion of them. The table has 650,000 to 950,000 clones, 70% to 90% seen once. These data were likewise used in another study, on human thymus T cells. Per that paper: Thymic tissue was derived from resections collected during corrective heart surgery. An apparent bias in V and J gene usage was seen in thymic and blood repertoires.

Sequences were obtained from thymocytes. V usage is TRBV6-1 and J usage is TRBJ2-1; possibly TRBD2 for D (6 bases). The clonotype was recovered from a girl under two years old with a congenital heart defect. The CDR3 sequence is CASAPRGWGYNEQFF. As DNA, the CDR3 is TGTGCCAGCGCGCCCCGGGGGTGGGGTTACAATGAGCAGTTCTTC.